Listed below are T cell receptor beta chains from one sample, sequenced in a study of human T cells and chemical hapten exposure. MiXCR was run by TCRdb on the RACE reads, yielding one entry per CDR3 protein. In the table there are about 81,000 distinct CDR3 sequences, around 7% of which are singletons. The sample here was whole blood, taken in connection with sensitization to the hapten diphenylcyclopropenone (DPC). The receptors were sampled from a woman aged 30 to 39 with alopecia areata. Some clones in this sample may be carry-over from other donors' samples. Each CDR3 is given with its conserved first and last residue. A D gene is named only where the DNA matches it firmly. Clone size is not always given. Where it is, it says once, few, many or a class for expanded clones.

V gene: TRBV10-3; CDR3 length: 15; J gene: TRBJ2-5; D gene: NA; clone size: NA; CDR3 protein: CAISESGGQLQTQYF; CDR3 DNA: TGTGCCATCAGTGAGTCGGGGGGACAGCTGCAGACCCAGTACTTC
V gene: TRBV29-1; CDR3 length: 14; J gene: TRBJ2-3; D gene: TRBD1; clone size: many; CDR3 protein: CSLQTGKGTDTQYF; CDR3 DNA: TGCAGCCTCCAGACAGGGAAGGGCACAGATACGCAGTATTTT
V gene: TRBV6-5; CDR3 length: 14; J gene: TRBJ1-1; D gene: NA; clone size: NA; CDR3 protein: CASSRWSWDTEAFF; CDR3 DNA: TGTGCCAGCAGCCGATGGTCGTGGGACACTGAAGCTTTCTTT
V gene: TRBV29-1; CDR3 length: 13; J gene: TRBJ1-3; D gene: TRBD1; clone size: few; CDR3 protein: CSVRTGDGNTIYF; CDR3 DNA: TGCAGCGTTAGGACAGGGGATGGAAACACCATATATTTT
V gene: TRBV5-1; CDR3 length: 16; J gene: TRBJ2-7; D gene: NA; clone size: many; CDR3 protein: CASSLDPSTSSYEQYF; CDR3 DNA: TGCGCCAGCAGCTTAGATCCGAGTACGAGCTCCTACGAGCAGTACTTC
V gene: TRBV7-3; CDR3 length: 13; J gene: TRBJ1-2; D gene: TRBD1; clone size: few; CDR3 protein: CASGGQPGFGYTF; CDR3 DNA: TGTGCCAGCGGGGGACAGCCAGGTTTTGGCTACACCTTC
V gene: TRBV3-1; CDR3 length: 13; J gene: TRBJ1-1; D gene: NA; clone size: few; CDR3 protein: CASSPRGNPEAFF; CDR3 DNA: TGTGCCAGCAGCCCCCGCGGGAATCCTGAAGCTTTCTTT
V gene: TRBV18; CDR3 length: 16; J gene: TRBJ2-3; D gene: TRBD2; clone size: many; CDR3 protein: CASSPPAGGLLGTQYF; CDR3 DNA: TGTGCCAGCTCACCACCGGCGGGGGGGCTTCTGGGTACGCAGTATTTT
V gene: TRBV20-1; CDR3 length: 14; J gene: TRBJ2-3; D gene: NA; clone size: many; CDR3 protein: CSAPPGPPSYTQYF; CDR3 DNA: TGCAGTGCGCCTCCTGGGCCACCGAGTTATACGCAGTATTTT
V gene: TRBV12-3/TRBV12-4; CDR3 length: 12; J gene: TRBJ1-2; D gene: NA; clone size: NA; CDR3 protein: CASSEANYGYTF; CDR3 DNA: TGTGCCAGCAGCGAGGCAAACTATGGCTACACCTTC
V gene: TRBV3-1; CDR3 length: 14; J gene: TRBJ1-1; D gene: NA; clone size: many; CDR3 protein: CASSHWGSDTEAFF; CDR3 DNA: TGTGCCAGCAGCCACTGGGGGTCTGACACTGAAGCTTTCTTT
V gene: TRBV5-1; CDR3 length: 16; J gene: TRBJ2-5; D gene: TRBD1; clone size: NA; CDR3 protein: CASSPGQASLQETEYF; CDR3 DNA: TGCGCCAGCAGCCCGGGACAGGCGAGCCTACAAGAGACCGAGTACTTC
V gene: TRBV3-1; CDR3 length: 17; J gene: TRBJ2-1; D gene: TRBD2; clone size: few; CDR3 protein: CASSQDSPGLASNEQFF; CDR3 DNA: TGTGCCAGCAGCCAAGACAGCCCGGGACTAGCCTCAAATGAGCAGTTCTTC
V gene: TRBV2; CDR3 length: 15; J gene: TRBJ2-4; D gene: NA; clone size: few; CDR3 protein: CASSENAVGKNIQYF; CDR3 DNA: TGTGCCAGCAGTGAGAACGCTGTTGGCAAAAACATTCAGTACTTC
V gene: TRBV15; CDR3 length: 14; J gene: TRBJ1-3; D gene: TRBD1; clone size: many; CDR3 protein: CATSKGGAGNTIYF; CDR3 DNA: TGTGCCACCAGCAAAGGGGGCGCCGGAAACACCATATATTTT
V gene: TRBV6-6; CDR3 length: 14; J gene: TRBJ2-3; D gene: NA; clone size: few; CDR3 protein: CASSPRVPTDTQYF; CDR3 DNA: TGTGCCAGCAGTCCTAGGGTCCCCACAGATACGCAGTATTTT
V gene: TRBV6-2/TRBV6-3; CDR3 length: 18; J gene: TRBJ2-1; D gene: TRBD2; clone size: few; CDR3 protein: CASSTRLAGGRSYNEQFF; CDR3 DNA: TGTGCCAGCAGTACCCGACTAGCGGGGGGCCGCTCCTACAATGAGCAGTTCTTC
V gene: TRBV12-3/TRBV12-4; CDR3 length: 13; J gene: TRBJ1-1; D gene: NA; clone size: NA; CDR3 protein: CASTWGTMEVAFF; CDR3 DNA: TGTGCCAGCACCTGGGGGACGATGGAGGTGGCTTTCTTT
V gene: TRBV5-1; CDR3 length: 15; J gene: TRBJ2-6; D gene: NA; clone size: NA; CDR3 protein: CASGNTVSGANVLTF; CDR3 DNA: TGCGCCAGCGGCAACACGGTCTCTGGGGCCAACGTCCTGACTTTC
V gene: TRBV6-5; CDR3 length: 13; J gene: TRBJ1-1; D gene: NA; clone size: many; CDR3 protein: CASISPQPGEAFF; CDR3 DNA: TGTGCCAGCATCTCACCACAGCCGGGTGAAGCTTTCTTT
V gene: TRBV11-1; CDR3 length: 15; J gene: TRBJ2-3; D gene: NA; clone size: few; CDR3 protein: CASSFASPTTDTQYF; CDR3 DNA: TGTGCCAGCAGCTTCGCTAGCCCCACCACAGATACGCAGTATTTT
V gene: TRBV6-4; CDR3 length: 14; J gene: TRBJ2-3; D gene: TRBD2; clone size: NA; CDR3 protein: CDSSGGGATDTQYF; CDR3 DNA: TGTGACAGCAGTGGCGGGGGGGCAACAGATACGCAGTATTTT
V gene: TRBV20-1; CDR3 length: 14; J gene: TRBJ1-3; D gene: NA; clone size: few; CDR3 protein: CSALDTVRGNTIYF; CDR3 DNA: TGCAGTGCCTTGGACACTGTGCGAGGAAACACCATATATTTT
V gene: TRBV12-3/TRBV12-4; CDR3 length: 17; J gene: TRBJ2-3; D gene: NA; clone size: many; CDR3 protein: CASSYDSWGHGTDTQYF; CDR3 DNA: TGTGCCAGCAGTTACGACTCCTGGGGGCACGGCACAGATACGCAGTATTTT
V gene: TRBV12-5; CDR3 length: 14; J gene: TRBJ2-3; D gene: NA; clone size: many; CDR3 protein: CASGLTPGTDTQYF; CDR3 DNA: TGTGCTAGTGGTTTGACCCCGGGGACAGATACGCAGTATTTT
V gene: TRBV27; CDR3 length: 13; J gene: TRBJ1-1; D gene: NA; clone size: many; CDR3 protein: CASSFRGGNEAFF; CDR3 DNA: TGTGCCAGCAGCTTCCGGGGGGGAAATGAAGCTTTCTTT
V gene: TRBV2; CDR3 length: 13; J gene: TRBJ1-5; D gene: NA; clone size: NA; CDR3 protein: CASGVSLNQPQHF; CDR3 DNA: TGTGCCAGCGGGGTTAGCCTCAATCAGCCCCAGCATTTT
V gene: TRBV12-5; CDR3 length: 14; J gene: TRBJ2-7; D gene: TRBD1; clone size: many; CDR3 protein: CASGLGQVIFEQYF; CDR3 DNA: TGTGCTAGTGGTCTCGGACAGGTTATCTTCGAGCAGTACTTC
V gene: TRBV15; CDR3 length: 16; J gene: TRBJ2-1; D gene: TRBD2; clone size: few; CDR3 protein: CATSRDRGGGPNEQFF; CDR3 DNA: TGTGCCACCAGCAGAGATCGGGGGGGGGGCCCGAATGAGCAGTTCTTC
V gene: TRBV5-6; CDR3 length: 15; J gene: TRBJ2-3; D gene: TRBD2; clone size: many; CDR3 protein: CASSFPGGASDTQYF; CDR3 DNA: TGTGCCAGCAGCTTTCCGGGGGGGGCCTCGGATACGCAGTATTTT
V gene: TRBV20-1; CDR3 length: 15; J gene: TRBJ1-1; D gene: TRBD1; clone size: few; CDR3 protein: CSASRQGGWVAEAFF; CDR3 DNA: TGCAGTGCTTCAAGACAGGGAGGATGGGTCGCTGAAGCTTTCTTT
V gene: TRBV7-3; CDR3 length: 18; J gene: TRBJ2-5; D gene: TRBD2; clone size: many; CDR3 protein: CASSPGGLVIPQVETQYF; CDR3 DNA: TGTGCCAGCAGCCCGGGGGGGCTTGTCATTCCTCAAGTTGAGACCCAGTACTTC
V gene: TRBV29-1; CDR3 length: 13; J gene: TRBJ2-3; D gene: NA; clone size: many; CDR3 protein: CSVGRVSTDTQYF; CDR3 DNA: TGCAGCGTTGGTCGAGTGAGCACAGATACGCAGTATTTT
V gene: TRBV5-1; CDR3 length: 13; J gene: TRBJ2-5; D gene: NA; clone size: NA; CDR3 protein: CASSLDQKETQYF; CDR3 DNA: TGCGCCAGCAGCTTGGATCAGAAAGAGACCCAGTACTTC
V gene: TRBV3-1; CDR3 length: 17; J gene: TRBJ2-4; D gene: TRBD1; clone size: many; CDR3 protein: CASSLQLGTGAKNIQYF; CDR3 DNA: TGTGCCAGCAGCCTTCAGCTGGGGACAGGAGCCAAAAACATTCAGTACTTC
V gene: TRBV3-1; CDR3 length: 15; J gene: TRBJ2-5; D gene: TRBD2; clone size: many; CDR3 protein: CASSAGTSLVETQYF; CDR3 DNA: TGTGCCAGCAGCGCCGGGACTAGTTTGGTCGAGACCCAGTACTTC
V gene: TRBV12-3/TRBV12-4; CDR3 length: 13; J gene: TRBJ2-7; D gene: NA; clone size: many; CDR3 protein: CASSLGARDEQYF; CDR3 DNA: TGTGCCAGCAGTCTCGGGGCCCGGGACGAGCAGTACTTC
V gene: TRBV6-5; CDR3 length: 12; J gene: TRBJ1-6; D gene: NA; clone size: few; CDR3 protein: CASSLPDRNLHF; CDR3 DNA: TGTGCCAGCAGCCTCCCGGACAGAAACCTCCACTTT
V gene: TRBV3-1; CDR3 length: 15; J gene: TRBJ2-7; D gene: NA; clone size: many; CDR3 protein: CASSQDIVKGHEQYF; CDR3 DNA: TGTGCCAGCAGCCAAGATATTGTTAAGGGCCACGAGCAGTACTTC
V gene: TRBV3-1; CDR3 length: 17; J gene: TRBJ2-3; D gene: TRBD2; clone size: few; CDR3 protein: CASSQDNRGGIPDTQYF; CDR3 DNA: TGTGCCAGCAGCCAAGATAACCGCGGGGGTATACCAGATACGCAGTATTTT
V gene: TRBV7-9; CDR3 length: 15; J gene: TRBJ1-1; D gene: TRBD1; clone size: many; CDR3 protein: CASILGQGANTEAFF; CDR3 DNA: TGTGCCAGCATCCTGGGACAGGGGGCCAACACTGAAGCTTTCTTT
V gene: TRBV9; CDR3 length: 13; J gene: TRBJ2-7; D gene: NA; clone size: few; CDR3 protein: CASSIGGPGEQYF; CDR3 DNA: TGTGCCAGCAGCATCGGGGGACCGGGAGAGCAGTACTTC
V gene: TRBV2; CDR3 length: 13; J gene: TRBJ1-1; D gene: NA; clone size: NA; CDR3 protein: CANRKWVNTEAFF; CDR3 DNA: TGTGCCAACCGTAAATGGGTCAACACTGAAGCTTTCTTT
V gene: TRBV12-3/TRBV12-4; CDR3 length: 17; J gene: TRBJ2-3; D gene: NA; clone size: many; CDR3 protein: CASTSLARAESTDTQYF; CDR3 DNA: TGTGCCAGCACGTCTCTTGCGCGGGCGGAAAGCACAGATACGCAGTATTTT
V gene: TRBV7-7; CDR3 length: 14; J gene: TRBJ2-3; D gene: TRBD2; clone size: few; CDR3 protein: CASSPSGGLGAQYF; CDR3 DNA: TGTGCTAGCAGTCCTAGCGGGGGGCTGGGTGCGCAGTATTTT
V gene: TRBV19; CDR3 length: 14; J gene: TRBJ2-2; D gene: NA; clone size: few; CDR3 protein: CASSPRTWDGELFF; CDR3 DNA: TGTGCCAGTAGTCCCCGAACATGGGACGGGGAGCTGTTTTTT
V gene: TRBV5-1; CDR3 length: 16; J gene: TRBJ1-6; D gene: NA; clone size: many; CDR3 protein: CASSLEAGAMDSPLHF; CDR3 DNA: TGCGCCAGCAGCTTGGAGGCAGGGGCGATGGATTCACCCCTCCACTTT
V gene: TRBV6-5; CDR3 length: 14; J gene: TRBJ2-1; D gene: NA; clone size: NA; CDR3 protein: CASSYFGRGNEQFF; CDR3 DNA: TGTGCCAGCAGTTACTTTGGCAGGGGCAATGAGCAGTTCTTC
V gene: TRBV7-3; CDR3 length: 17; J gene: TRBJ2-1; D gene: NA; clone size: few; CDR3 protein: CASSLYPRGGPYNEQFF; CDR3 DNA: TGTGCCAGCAGCTTATATCCTAGAGGAGGACCCTACAATGAGCAGTTCTTC
V gene: TRBV9; CDR3 length: 15; J gene: TRBJ1-3; D gene: NA; clone size: many; CDR3 protein: CASSVGQISGNTIYF; CDR3 DNA: TGTGCCAGCAGCGTGGGTCAGATCTCTGGAAACACCATATATTTT
V gene: TRBV6-1; CDR3 length: 15; J gene: TRBJ2-3; D gene: NA; clone size: many; CDR3 protein: CASSGTGVRADTQYF; CDR3 DNA: TGTGCCAGCAGTGGAACGGGAGTTAGGGCAGATACGCAGTATTTT